Sequencing of this T cell receptor beta chain was carried out in a study of type 1 and type 2 diabetes patients (dated by TCRdb to the mid-2010s). Study-wide context: The cohort comprised ten or so type 1 diabetes patients, a few type 2 diabetes patients and roughly six nondiabetic controls recruited in China. Across the study, CD4+ and CD8+ T cells were positively selected from PBMCs using CD4 or CD8 MicroBeads on MACS columns. The whole study generated approximately 20 million paired-end reads. TCRbeta repertoires were profiled by high-throughput sequencing in the study to compare type 1 diabetes, type 2 diabetes and nondiabetic individuals. Type 2 diabetes patients were used as a disease comparison group for the type 1 diabetes patients. Comparing approximately 18-cycle and roughly 25-cycle amplification showed similar V gene usage, suggesting similar primer efficiencies and random PCR bias. The TCRbeta libraries underwent paired-end sequencing on Illumina HiSeq 2000 or MiSeq instruments. The investigation overall reported the following: Type 2 diabetes patients had few highly-expanded CD4+ clones (median one), and those clones made up a median around 3.7% of reads. Highly correlated V and J gene usage patterns were observed for type 2 diabetes and control samples, with an average of around 0.97 between samples. In both CD4+ and CD8+ T cells, type 2 diabetes repertoires were highly diverse, with diversity significantly greater than that of type 1 diabetes repertoires. Because only a limited number of T2D and control samples were sequenced, some T1D-only HECs might also appear in more T2D or control samples. The study groups were not matched for age and gender, which could bias interpretation.

TCRdb shows the sequencer as Illumina MiSeq. TCRbeta CDR3 amplification used genomic DNA from the sorted T cell subsets as template. The TCRbeta CDR3 region was amplified by multiplex PCR using 30 forward and 13 reverse primers. PCR products were purified with AMPure XP beads, after which indices and adaptors were added in a second approximately 26-cycle PCR. Before sequencing, the libraries were purified from gel with the QIAquick Gel Extraction Kit. Concerning the study's data processing: FLASH was used to merge the paired-end reads, and IgBLAST was used to align the reads to IMGT V, D and J germline references. After reads whose alignment identity to germline references fell below 70% were discarded, around 12 million reads remained study-wide. Following IMGT definitions, CDR3 boundaries, reading frame and productivity were assigned. Highly-expanded clones were defined as clones at or above 1% of reads, and diversity was measured by normalized Shannon entropy. Group differences in Shannon entropy were tested with unpaired two-tailed t-tests. TCRdb applied fastp at Q25 and MiXCR to the public reads, then kept only in-frame beta chains. Rows are unified per CDR3 protein, each entry keeping the most common DNA and genes. The V and J calls follow TCRdb's processing rather than the paper's. For this sample the table gives more than 250,000 distinct CDR3 sequences, of which roughly 48% were detected only once. The leading ten clones occupy 12% to 15% of the sample.

The cysteine opens and the phenylalanine closes a CDR3 of 12 amino acids. Left in the record is the CDR3 DNA by itself, 36 bases read in frame from the first base. The germline V gene (reference sequence) supplies CDR1 GTSNPN and CDR2 SVGIG. The trim is 1 base for V and 4 bases for J, with a gap of 7 bases between the germline ends. Every diabetic patient fulfilled standard classification criteria for type 1 or type 2 diabetes, and glucose and C-peptide were measured using WHO-recommended methods. Exclusion applied to any donor with other autoimmune diseases or infections within the previous four weeks. Approximately 10 milliliters of peripheral blood were collected from each participant. PBMCs were isolated with LymphoPrep density separation. To note about this clonotype: What antigen it recognizes has not been identified. No base-level quality is on record; no much larger clone is a single base apart.

Sequencing used peripheral blood mononuclear cells (PBMCs). The TCR was taken from a man in his late teens or twenties with type 2 diabetes. This receptor chain uses TRBV30 and TRBJ1-2, with the D gene not clear enough to name. The sequenced DNA is TGTGCCTGGAGTGAAGCAGGCTATGGCTACACCTTC. The resulting protein is CAWSEAGYGYTF.